This entry is about one T cell receptor beta chain. Its antigen is as yet unknown. Germline trimming cut 6 bases from V and 5 bases from J; bases unmatched to any gene: 6. The CDR3 is 14 residues long. Germline values: CDR1 MDHEN, CDR2 SYDVKM. This entry is derived from a study of cytomegalovirus exposure and HLA in healthy donors. The PCR used 60 Vbeta and 13 Jbeta primers. Assay: immunoSEQ multiplex PCR; the TCRdb copy retains only in-frame clones and omits some. The table lists 130,000 or so clones, roughly 80% of them singletons. Findings and caveats of the study: The authors confirmed in vitro that a few CMV-associated chains were specific for CMV antigens.

The receptor was derived from a man in his forties in good health and CMV-seronegative. The sample taken for sequencing was PBMCs. This sequence joins TRBV28 and TRBJ1-2, with TRBD1 matching 10 bases. Here the CDR3 reads CASSRQGARYGYTF. Written as DNA, the CDR3 is TGTGCCAGCAGCCGACAGGGGGCTCGGTATGGCTACACCTTC.